One and the same sample provided the 20 T cell receptor beta chains below, sequenced in a study of blood T cells in healthy people across ages. The authors ran a second PCR of roughly 6 to 12 cycles using a sample-barcoded 5' primer and a J-beta primer mix. One entry per CDR3 protein, called by TCRdb with MiXCR from the 5' RACE reads. The table shows roughly 800,000 distinct CDR3 sequences, with 55% to 75% occurring only once. The sequencing sample was made of blood. These TCRs come from a man aged 25-45 years in good health.

A remark on this clonotype: This could be a read error, since a much larger clone is one nucleotide away. The V and J genes are TRBV3-1 and TRBJ2-4, with 12 bases identical to TRBD2. The CDR3 runs to 14 residues. The ends lost 4 bases at V and 13 bases at J; junction bases unmatched: 8. CDR1 is LGHDT and CDR2 is YNNKEL in the germline V gene (reference sequence). In nucleotides, the CDR3 is TGTGCCAGCAGCCCCGGGGCTAGCGGGGGGGAGCAGTACTTC. The encoded protein is CASSPGASGGEQYF.

This chain joins TRBV7-9 and TRBJ2-2; D is unclear. The V gene's germline CDR1 is SEHNR and CDR2 FQNEAQ (reference sequence). V lost 5 bases to trimming and J lost 1 base, with 17 bases between them. The CDR3 spans 17 residues. The CDR3 here is CASSPMPPWGNTGELFF. Here the CDR3 DNA reads TGTGCCAGCAGCCCCATGCCGCCATGGGGGAACACCGGGGAGCTGTTTTTT.

V gene TRBV20-1 combines with J gene TRBJ2-1; 8 bases line up with TRBD2. The CDR3 has 17 residues. V trimming: 2 bases; J trimming: 4 bases; junction bases outside the gene matches: 13. CDR1 DFQATT and CDR2 SNEGSKA come from the germline V gene (reference sequence). Here the CDR3 DNA reads TGCAGTGCTAGATTTTCGGCGGGAGGCCCAATTTACAATGAGCAGTTCTTC. Translating gives CSARFSAGGPIYNEQFF.

The chain couples TRBV10-3 to TRBJ2-1; D is uncertain. The CDR3 extends over 15 amino acids. Germline-derived CDR1 and CDR2 are ENHRY and SYGVKD. V lost 0 bases to trimming and J lost 1 base, with 7 bases between them. The CDR3 region has the DNA TGTGCCATCAGTGAGTCGAGCGTTTCCTACAATGAGCAGTTCTTC. Amino acid sequence: CAISESSVSYNEQFF.

This chain links TRBV7-2 with TRBJ2-4; D is perhaps TRBD2 (6 bases). This CDR3 has 16 amino acids. Germline V gene sequence: CDR1 SGHTA, CDR2 FQGNSA. V was clipped by 5 bases and J by 0 bases, with 14 bases between them. This CDR3 is CASSPWRGLAKNIQYF. In DNA, the CDR3 is TGTGCCAGCAGCCCGTGGCGGGGTCTAGCCAAAAACATTCAGTACTTC.

V gene TRBV12-3 or TRBV12-4 combines with J gene TRBJ1-2, with a tentative D call TRBD1 (5 bases). The ends were cut back, 7 bases at V and 7 bases at J, with 16 bases in the middle. The CDR3 length is 13 residues. For the CDR3, the DNA is TGTGCCAGCACCACATCAGGGCGCGGTGGCTACACCTTC. It encodes CASTTSGRGGYTF.

This clonotype occurred a few times. This chain uses TRBV29-1 with TRBJ2-1; the match to TRBD2 covers 7 bases. Germline CDR1 and CDR2: SQVTM and ANQGSEA. V shed 6 bases, J shed 5 bases, and the junction held 16 bases outside the gene matches. This CDR3 contains 16 residues. The CDR3 sequence: CSVTPPIRGGNNEQFF. The CDR3 nucleotides are TGCAGCGTGACCCCCCCTATCCGCGGGGGTAACAATGAGCAGTTCTTC.

This clonotype was seen a few times. This chain uses TRBV10-3 with TRBJ1-2; no firm D call. The CDR3 is made up of 14 amino acids. Germline V gene data show CDR1 as ENHRY and CDR2 as SYGVKD. V lost 9 bases and J 7 bases, leaving 21 bases between the germline ends. This CDR3 is CAMSNPDLLGGYTF. The CDR3, as DNA: TGTGCCATGTCTAACCCGGACCTCTTAGGTGGCTACACCTTC.

This clonotype occurred a few times. The rearrangement joins TRBV20-1 to TRBJ2-5; D gene uncertain. V was pared by 6 bases and J by 5 bases, with 10 bases between. The CDR3 runs 11 residues. Looked up from germline, CDR1 is DFQATT and CDR2 is SNEGSKA (reference sequence). The CDR3 DNA follows: TGCAGTGCCATTCAGGTGGAGACCCAGTACTTC. Protein sequence: CSAIQVETQYF.

This chain joins TRBV6-1 and TRBJ2-7; D is perhaps TRBD2 (6 bases). The CDR3 loop spans 12 amino acids. Germline V lookup: CDR1 MNHNS, CDR2 SASEGT. The germline V and J ends were trimmed by 8 bases and 2 bases, with 10 bases remaining between them. CDR3 protein: CASLDYPYEQYF. In DNA form, the CDR3 reads TGTGCCAGCCTGGACTACCCCTACGAGCAGTACTTC.

For the CDR3, the DNA is TGTGCCAGCAGCGCGTCAGGGGAGCTCGGCTACACCTTC. Protein product: CASSASGELGYTF. The V gene is TRBV9, the J gene TRBJ1-2, with D tentatively TRBD1 (6 bases). CDR3 length: 13 amino acids. Germline CDR1 SGDLS, CDR2 YYNGEE. Trimming stripped 3 bases from V and 8 bases from J, with 14 bases between.

V usage is TRBV4-3 and J usage is TRBJ1-1, with 7 nucleotides matching TRBD1. The length of the CDR3 is 13 residues. Germline loops: CDR1 LGHNA, CDR2 YSLEER. V trimming: 1 base; J trimming: 5 bases; junction bases outside the gene matches: 1. DNA of the CDR3: TGCGCCAGCAGCCAAGGACAGGGAACTGAAGCTTTCTTT. This codes for CASSQGQGTEAFF.

A note on this clonotype: Relative to the germline gene, one junction end is altered; a read error may explain this. The chain employs TRBV20-1 and TRBJ2-4; 8 bases line up with TRBD2. The CDR3 loop spans 15 amino acids. Germline V gene lookup returns CDR1 DFQATT and CDR2 SNEGSKA (reference sequence). The CDR3: CSTSPTAGGVGEQYF. CDR3 nucleotides: TGCAGTACTAGTCCCACTGCGGGAGGAGTAGGTGAGCAGTACTTC.

This clonotype has just one count. The chain is built from TRBV6-5 and TRBJ2-1, with D hard to call. The J call may be incorrect, as the DNA end agrees better with TRBJ2-7. CDR1 and CDR2 (germline): MNHEY, SVGAGI. This CDR3 is built from 16 residues. CDR3 protein: CASSYSVLTSYNEQYF. The DNA for the CDR3 is TGTGCCAGCAGTTACAGTGTATTGACTTCCTACAATGAGCAGTACTTC.

This clonotype was seen a few times. The chain uses TRBV6-1 and TRBJ2-5; the match to TRBD1 covers 7 bases. The trim removed 8 bases at V and 2 bases at J, leaving 8 bases unmatched. The CDR3 runs 14 residues. CDR1 and CDR2 from the germline V gene are MNHNS and SASEGT. CDR3: CASATGVWQETQYF. CDR3 nucleotides: TGTGCCAGCGCCACAGGGGTTTGGCAAGAGACCCAGTACTTC.

The chain joins TRBV12-3 or TRBV12-4 to TRBJ2-7, with D possibly being TRBD1 (5 bases). CDR3 size: 12 residues. Trimming cost V 6 bases and J 7 bases, with 13 bases left between them. Here the CDR3 reads CASSEIGAEQYF. The CDR3 DNA sequence: TGTGCCAGCAGCGAAATTGGGGCTGAGCAGTACTTC.

The V gene is TRBV20-1, the J gene TRBJ2-6; 9 bases line up with TRBD1. Germline loops: CDR1 DFQATT, CDR2 SNEGSKA (reference sequence). The CDR3 is 17 residues long. The V gene end was trimmed by 5 bases and the J gene end by 0 bases; junction bases not matched to a gene: 8. CDR3 protein: CSALSGTGNSGANVLTF. Here the CDR3 DNA reads TGCAGTGCTTTATCCGGGACAGGGAACTCTGGGGCCAACGTCCTGACTTTC.

The rearrangement joins TRBV7-2 to TRBJ2-1, with TRBD2 matching over 12 bases. The CDR3 extends over 19 amino acids. Germline CDR1 is SGHTA and CDR2 is FQGNSA. The V gene end was trimmed by 1 base and the J gene end by 0 bases; junction bases not matched to a gene: 7. CDR3 loop: CASSLVLAGGLSSYNEQFF. Here the CDR3 DNA reads TGTGCCAGCAGCTTAGTACTAGCGGGGGGTTTAAGCTCCTACAATGAGCAGTTCTTC.

The J gene is TRBJ2-1, the V gene TRBV29-1; 7 bases line up with TRBD2. Germline CDR1 is SQVTM and CDR2 is ANQGSEA. V lost 3 bases to trimming and J lost 8 bases; unmatched junction nucleotides: 10. The CDR3 extends over 14 amino acids. This CDR3 reads CSVDWGGKEDEQFF. The CDR3 bases are TGCAGCGTTGATTGGGGGGGGAAGGAAGATGAGCAGTTCTTC.

This chain connects TRBV29-1 to TRBJ2-2; D not certain. Trimming stripped 5 bases from V and 5 bases from J, with 9 bases between. This CDR3 spans 12 amino acids. Germline V lookup: CDR1 SQVTM, CDR2 ANQGSEA. CDR3 sequence: CSVRAATGELFF. The DNA of the CDR3 is TGCAGCGTTAGGGCCGCGACCGGGGAGCTGTTTTTT.